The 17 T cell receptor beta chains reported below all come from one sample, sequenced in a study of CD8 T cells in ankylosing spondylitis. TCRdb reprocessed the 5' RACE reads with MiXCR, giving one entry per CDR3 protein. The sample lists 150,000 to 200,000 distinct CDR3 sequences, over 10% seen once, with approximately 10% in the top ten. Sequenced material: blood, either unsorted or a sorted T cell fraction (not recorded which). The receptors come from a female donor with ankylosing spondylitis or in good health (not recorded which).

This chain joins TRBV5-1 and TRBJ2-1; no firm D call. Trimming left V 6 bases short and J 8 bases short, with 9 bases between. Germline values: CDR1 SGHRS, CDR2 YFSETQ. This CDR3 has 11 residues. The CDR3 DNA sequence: TGCGCCAGCAACCACGGCGATGAGCAGTTCTTC. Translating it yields CASNHGDEQFF.

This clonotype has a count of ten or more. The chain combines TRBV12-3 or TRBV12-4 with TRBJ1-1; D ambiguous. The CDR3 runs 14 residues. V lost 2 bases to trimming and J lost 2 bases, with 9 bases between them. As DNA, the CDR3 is TGTGCCAGCAGTTTAAGTGACACAAACACTGAAGCTTTCTTT. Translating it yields CASSLSDTNTEAFF.

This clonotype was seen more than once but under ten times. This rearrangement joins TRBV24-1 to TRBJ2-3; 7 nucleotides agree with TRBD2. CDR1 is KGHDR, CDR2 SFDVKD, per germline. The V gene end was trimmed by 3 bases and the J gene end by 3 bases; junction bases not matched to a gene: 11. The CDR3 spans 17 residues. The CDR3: CATSDAEWRERTDTQYF. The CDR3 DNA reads TGTGCCACCAGTGATGCCGAGTGGCGGGAGCGAACAGATACGCAGTATTTT.

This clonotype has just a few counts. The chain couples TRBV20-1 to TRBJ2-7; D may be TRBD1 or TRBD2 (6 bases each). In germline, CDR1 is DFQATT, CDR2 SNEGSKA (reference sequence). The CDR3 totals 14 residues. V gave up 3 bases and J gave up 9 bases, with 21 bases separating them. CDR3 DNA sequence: TGCAGTGCTAGTCCGCTAGCGTTGGAGGGGGGGCAGTACTTC. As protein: CSASPLALEGGQYF.

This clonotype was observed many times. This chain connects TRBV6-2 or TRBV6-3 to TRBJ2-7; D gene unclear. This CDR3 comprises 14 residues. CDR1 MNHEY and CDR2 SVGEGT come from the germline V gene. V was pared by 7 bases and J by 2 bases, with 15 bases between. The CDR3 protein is CASIPGLSPYEQYF. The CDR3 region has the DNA TGTGCCAGCATTCCGGGTCTCAGTCCCTACGAGCAGTACTTC.

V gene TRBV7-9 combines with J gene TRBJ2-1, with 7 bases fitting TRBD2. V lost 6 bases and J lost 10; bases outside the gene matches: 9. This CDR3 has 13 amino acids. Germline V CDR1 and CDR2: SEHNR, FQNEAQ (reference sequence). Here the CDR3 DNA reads TGTGCCAGCAGGCTAGCGGCAACTGGGGAGCAGTTCTTC. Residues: CASRLAATGEQFF.

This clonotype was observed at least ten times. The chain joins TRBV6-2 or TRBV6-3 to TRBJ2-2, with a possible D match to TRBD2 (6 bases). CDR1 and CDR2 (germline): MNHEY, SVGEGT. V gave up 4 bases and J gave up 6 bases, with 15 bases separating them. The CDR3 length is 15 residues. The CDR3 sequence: CASSSSDFDAGELFF. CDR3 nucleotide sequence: TGTGCCAGCAGTTCTAGCGATTTTGATGCCGGGGAGCTGTTTTTT.

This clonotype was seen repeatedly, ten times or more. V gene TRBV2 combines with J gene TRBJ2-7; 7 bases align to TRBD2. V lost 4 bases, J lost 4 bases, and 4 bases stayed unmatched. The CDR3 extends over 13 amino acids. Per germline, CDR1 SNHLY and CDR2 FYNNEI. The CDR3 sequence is CASSARAGYEQYF. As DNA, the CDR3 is TGTGCCAGCAGTGCGCGAGCGGGGTACGAGCAGTACTTC.

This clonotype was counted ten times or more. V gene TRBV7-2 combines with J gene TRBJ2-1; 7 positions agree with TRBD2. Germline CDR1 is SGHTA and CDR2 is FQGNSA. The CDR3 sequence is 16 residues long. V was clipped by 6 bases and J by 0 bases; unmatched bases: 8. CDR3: CASSFGGDFSYNEQFF. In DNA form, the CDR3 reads TGTGCCAGCAGTTTTGGGGGGGATTTCTCCTACAATGAGCAGTTCTTC.

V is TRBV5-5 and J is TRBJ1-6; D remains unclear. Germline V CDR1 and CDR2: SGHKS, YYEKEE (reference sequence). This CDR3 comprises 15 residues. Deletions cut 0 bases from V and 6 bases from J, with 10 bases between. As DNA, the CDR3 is TGTGCCAGCAGCTTGGGAAGGGCTCGTAATTCACCCCTCCACTTT. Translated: CASSLGRARNSPLHF.

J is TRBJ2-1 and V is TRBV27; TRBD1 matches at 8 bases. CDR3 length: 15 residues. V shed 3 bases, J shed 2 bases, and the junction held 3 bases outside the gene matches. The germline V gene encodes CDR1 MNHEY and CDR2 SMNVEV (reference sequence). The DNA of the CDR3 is TGTGCCAGCAGTTTCGCGACAGGGGCCTACAATGAGCAGTTCTTC. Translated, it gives CASSFATGAYNEQFF.

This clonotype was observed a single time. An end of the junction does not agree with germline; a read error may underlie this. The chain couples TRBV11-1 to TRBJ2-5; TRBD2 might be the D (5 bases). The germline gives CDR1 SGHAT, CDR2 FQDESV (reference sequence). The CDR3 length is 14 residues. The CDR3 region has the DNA TGTGCCAGCAGCTTAGAGGCTTCGAGGGAGACCCAGCACTTC. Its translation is CASSLEASRETQHF.

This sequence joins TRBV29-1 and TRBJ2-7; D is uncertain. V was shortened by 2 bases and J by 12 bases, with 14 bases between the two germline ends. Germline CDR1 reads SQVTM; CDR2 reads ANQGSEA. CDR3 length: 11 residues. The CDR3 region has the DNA TGCAGCGTTGAAACTGTAGGGCATCGGTACTTC. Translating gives CSVETVGHRYF.

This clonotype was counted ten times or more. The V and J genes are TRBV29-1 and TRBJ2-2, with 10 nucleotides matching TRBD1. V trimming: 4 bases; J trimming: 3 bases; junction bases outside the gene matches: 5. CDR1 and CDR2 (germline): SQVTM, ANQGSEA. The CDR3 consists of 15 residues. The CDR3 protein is CSVGVGTGDTGELFF. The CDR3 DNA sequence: TGCAGCGTTGGAGTTGGGACAGGGGACACCGGGGAGCTGTTTTTT.

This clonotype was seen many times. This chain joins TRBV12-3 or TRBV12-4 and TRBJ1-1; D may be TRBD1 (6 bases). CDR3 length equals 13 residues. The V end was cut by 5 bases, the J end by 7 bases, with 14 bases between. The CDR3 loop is CASSGGGAFEAFF. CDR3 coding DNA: TGTGCCAGCAGTGGCGGGGGGGCCTTTGAAGCTTTCTTT.

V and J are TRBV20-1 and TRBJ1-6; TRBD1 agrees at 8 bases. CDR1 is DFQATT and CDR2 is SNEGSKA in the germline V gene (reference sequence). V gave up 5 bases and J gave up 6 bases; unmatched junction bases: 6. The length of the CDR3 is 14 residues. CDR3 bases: TGCAGTGCTGAAGGACAGGGTGGTAATTCACCCCTCCACTTT. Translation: CSAEGQGGNSPLHF.

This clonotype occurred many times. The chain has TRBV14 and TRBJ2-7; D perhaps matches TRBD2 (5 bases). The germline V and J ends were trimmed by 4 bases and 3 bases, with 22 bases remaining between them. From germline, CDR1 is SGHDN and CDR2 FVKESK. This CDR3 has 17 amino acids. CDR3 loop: CASSLSSQRPVSYEQYF. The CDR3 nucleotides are TGTGCCAGCAGCCTAAGCAGCCAGCGGCCGGTAAGCTACGAGCAGTACTTC.